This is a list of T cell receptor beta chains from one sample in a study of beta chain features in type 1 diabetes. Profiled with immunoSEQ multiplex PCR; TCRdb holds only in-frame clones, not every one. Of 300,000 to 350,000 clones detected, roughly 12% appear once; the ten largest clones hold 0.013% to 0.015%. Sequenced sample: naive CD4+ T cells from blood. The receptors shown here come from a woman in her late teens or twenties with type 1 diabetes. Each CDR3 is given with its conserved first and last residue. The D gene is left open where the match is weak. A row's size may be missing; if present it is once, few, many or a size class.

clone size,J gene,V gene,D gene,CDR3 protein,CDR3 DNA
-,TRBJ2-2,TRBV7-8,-,CASSLRELAGELFF,TGTGCCAGCAGCTTACGGGAGCTGGCCGGGGAGCTGTTTTTT
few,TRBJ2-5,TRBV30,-,CAWTPGHGTQETQYF,TGTGCCTGGACCCCGGGACACGGGACCCAAGAGACCCAGTACTTC
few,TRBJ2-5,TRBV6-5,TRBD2,CASSYQPLAGETQYF,TGTGCCAGCAGTTACCAACCACTAGCGGGGGAGACCCAGTACTTC
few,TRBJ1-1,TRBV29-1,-,CSAPSGGSNTEAFF,TGCAGCGCCCCGTCGGGGGGCTCGAACACTGAAGCTTTCTTT
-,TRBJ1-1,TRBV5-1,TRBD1,CASSQTTGTANTEAFF,TGCGCCAGCAGTCAAACTACCGGGACAGCGAACACTGAAGCTTTCTTT
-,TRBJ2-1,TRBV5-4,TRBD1,CASSLDRAPYNEQFF,TGTGCCAGCAGCCTTGACAGGGCCCCCTACAATGAGCAGTTCTTC
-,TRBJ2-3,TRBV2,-,CASSGDWVTDTQYF,TGTGCCAGCAGTGGGGACTGGGTCACAGATACGCAGTATTTT
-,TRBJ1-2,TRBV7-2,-,CASSLAGSNYGYTF,TGTGCCAGCAGCTTAGCGGGGAGCAACTATGGCTACACCTTC
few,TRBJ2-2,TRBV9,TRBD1,CASSRTGSNTGELFF,TGTGCCAGCAGCCGGACAGGCTCGAACACCGGGGAGCTGTTTTTT
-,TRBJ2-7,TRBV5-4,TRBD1,CASSAGTASSYEQYF,TGTGCCAGCAGCGCCGGGACAGCCTCCTCCTACGAGCAGTACTTC
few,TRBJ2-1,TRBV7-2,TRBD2,CASSYPGLAGNEQFF,TGTGCCAGCAGCTACCCGGGACTAGCGGGGAATGAGCAGTTCTTC
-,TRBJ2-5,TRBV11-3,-,CASSLQETQYF,TGTGCCAGCAGCCTCCAAGAGACCCAGTACTTC
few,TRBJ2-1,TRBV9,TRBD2,CASSVTSGSYNEQFF,TGTGCCAGCAGCGTCACTAGCGGGAGCTACAATGAGCAGTTCTTC
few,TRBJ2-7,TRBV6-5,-,CASSYSPQGGEQYF,TGTGCCAGCAGTTACTCGCCGCAGGGGGGCGAGCAGTACTTC
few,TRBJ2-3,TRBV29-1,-,CSVDTSAGTDTQYF,TGCAGCGTTGATACTAGTGCGGGCACAGATACGCAGTATTTT
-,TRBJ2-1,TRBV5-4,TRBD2,CASGEGGSGYNEQFF,TGTGCCAGCGGGGAGGGAGGGAGCGGCTACAATGAGCAGTTCTTC
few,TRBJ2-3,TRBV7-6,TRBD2,CASSFRTSGSSNPTDTQYF,TGTGCCAGCAGCTTTAGGACTAGCGGGAGTAGTAACCCCACAGATACGCAGTATTTT
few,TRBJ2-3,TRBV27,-,CASSVTGPPDTQYF,TGTGCCAGCAGTGTAACAGGGCCCCCAGATACGCAGTATTTT
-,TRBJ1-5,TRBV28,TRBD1,CASSSGGTGELNQPQHF,TGTGCCAGCAGTTCCGGAGGGACAGGGGAATTAAATCAGCCCCAGCATTTT
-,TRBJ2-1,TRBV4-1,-,CASSLAWPESYNEQFF,TGCGCCAGCAGCCTCGCCTGGCCTGAATCCTACAATGAGCAGTTCTTC
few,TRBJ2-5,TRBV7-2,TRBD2,CASSLTGTSGRWSATQYF,TGTGCCAGCAGCTTAACCGGGACTAGCGGGAGGTGGTCAGCGACCCAGTACTTC
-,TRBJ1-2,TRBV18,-,CASSPRHEDGYTF,TGTGCCAGCTCCCCCAGACATGAAGATGGCTACACCTTC
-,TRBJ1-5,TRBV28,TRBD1,CASSLGQGRGPQHF,TGTGCCAGCAGTTTGGGACAGGGAAGAGGGCCCCAGCATTTT
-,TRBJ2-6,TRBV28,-,CASSLLQARVKSGANVLTF,TGTGCCAGCAGTTTGCTACAGGCCAGAGTAAAGTCTGGGGCCAACGTCCTGACTTTC
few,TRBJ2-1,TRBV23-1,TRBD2,CASSQPRRGAGGNEQFF,TGCGCCAGCAGTCAACCGCGCAGGGGTGCGGGAGGCAATGAGCAGTTCTTC
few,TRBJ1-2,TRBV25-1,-,CASSERQDPYGYTF,TGTGCCAGCAGTGAACGACAGGACCCCTATGGCTACACCTTC
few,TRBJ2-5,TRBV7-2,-,CASSLIRQETQYF,TGTGCCAGCAGCTTAATCCGGCAAGAGACCCAGTACTTC
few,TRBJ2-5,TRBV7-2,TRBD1,CASSSDRGSETQYF,TGTGCCAGCAGCTCGGACAGGGGGAGCGAGACCCAGTACTTC
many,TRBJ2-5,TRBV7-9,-,CASSSLVEAETQYF,TGTGCCAGCAGCTCTCTGGTCGAGGCAGAGACCCAGTACTTC